The next 19 T cell receptor beta chains were all read from a single sample in a study of T cells in Graves' hyperthyroidism and ophthalmopathy. The TCR beta CDR3 regions underwent amplification using RNA transcripts as the source. HTBI primers were employed in a first-round RT-PCR of the TCR CDR3. TCRdb processed the multiplex PCR reads anew with MiXCR; each CDR3 protein has one entry. The sample includes more than 650,000 distinct CDR3 sequences, about 14% of them seen just once. The sequenced sample consisted of blood. The source of these receptors is a woman aged 18 to 35 with Graves' hyperthyroidism.

Worth noting for this clonotype: Germline and junction disagree at one end, which may indicate a read error. V gene TRBV7-9 combines with J gene TRBJ2-7; TRBD1 matches 9 bases. Germline V CDR1 and CDR2: SEHNR, FQNEAQ (reference sequence). The CDR3 spans 15 residues. The CDR3 region is CASSQRQGGTYEQYF. The CDR3 DNA is TGCGCCAGCAGCCAAAGACAGGGGGGGACCTACGAGCAGTACTTC.

This chain connects TRBV7-9 to TRBJ1-3; 7 bases map to TRBD1. V dropped 5 bases and J dropped 0; count of bases not matched to a gene: 7. This CDR3 is built from 16 residues. CDR1 and CDR2 from the germline V gene are SEHNR and FQNEAQ (reference sequence). As DNA, the CDR3 is TGTGCCAGCAGCAGGGACAGACAGAGCTCTGGAAACACCATATATTTT. This gives the protein CASSRDRQSSGNTIYF.

The rearrangement links TRBV28 to TRBJ1-4; D possibly corresponds to TRBD1 (5 bases). The CDR3 totals 15 residues. Germline CDR1 and CDR2: MDHEN and SYDVKM. Trimming shortened V by 5 bases and J by 6 bases, and 16 bases separated the two germline ends. The CDR3, as DNA: TGTGCCAGCAGTCCTATACAGGCGGAGGATGAAAAACTGTTTTTT. The encoded protein is CASSPIQAEDEKLFF. Looking up the rest from reference TRBV28 and TRBJ1-4 gives the full variable domain: DVKVTQSSRYLVKRTGEKVFLECVQDMDHENMFWYRQDPGLGLRLIYFSYDVKMKEKGDIPEGYSVSREKKERFSLILESASTNQTSMYLCASSPIQAEDEKLFFGSGTQLSVL.

This clonotype was recorded many times. The genes are TRBV18 and TRBJ1-2; 8 bases align to TRBD1. The junction had 8 bases not matched to a gene; V was cut back by 1 base and J by 4 bases. The CDR3 consists of 16 residues. Germline V gene data show CDR1 as KGHSH and CDR2 as LQKENI. CDR3 DNA: TGTGCCAGCTCACCACGGTCTGACGGACAGGGCTATGGCTACACCTTC. Translation: CASSPRSDGQGYGYTF. Supplemented by reference TRBV18 and TRBJ1-2, the full variable domain reads NAGVMQNPRHLVRRRGQEARLRCSPMKGHSHVYWYRQLPEEGLKFMVYLQKENIIDESGMPKERFSAEFPKEGPSILRIQQVVRGDSAAYFCASSPRSDGQGYGYTFGSGTRLTVV.

This clonotype was observed at least ten times. V usage is TRBV5-1 and J usage is TRBJ1-2; a possible D gene is TRBD1 (6 bases). The ends were cut back, 1 base at V and 6 bases at J, with 13 bases in the middle. The length of the CDR3 is 14 residues. Per germline, CDR1 SGHRS and CDR2 YFSETQ. The DNA for the CDR3 is TGCGCCAGCAGCTTGTCGCGACAGGAGGATGGCTACACCTTC. As protein: CASSLSRQEDGYTF.

The chain has TRBV9 and TRBJ1-6; maybe TRBD1 (5 bases). There are 15 residues in the CDR3. The germline V gene has CDR1 SGDLS and CDR2 YYNGEE. V was pared by 4 bases and J by 6 bases, with 14 bases between. CDR3 sequence (DNA): TGTGCCAGCAGCCAAAAGGGACGGGTTAATTCACCCCTCCACTTT. Amino acid sequence: CASSQKGRVNSPLHF.

There are many counts of this clonotype. This chain's CDR3 is CASRQGDTQYF. The CDR3, as DNA: TGTGCCAGCAGGCAGGGAGATACGCAGTATTTT. This rearrangement joins TRBV7-9 to TRBJ2-3, with D tentatively TRBD1 (5 bases). The CDR3 totals 11 residues. Trimming took 6 bases from V and 5 from J, leaving 6 bases between them. The germline CDR1 and CDR2 sequences are SEHNR and FQNEAQ (reference sequence).

This sequence joins TRBV2 and TRBJ2-4; D ambiguous. V lost 7 bases and J lost 0, with 10 bases in between. CDR1 and CDR2 (germline): SNHLY, FYNNEI. The CDR3 runs to 14 residues. CDR3 region: CASNYGLAKNIQYF. Written as DNA, the CDR3 is TGTGCCAGCAACTACGGATTAGCCAAAAACATTCAGTACTTC.

The table lists this clonotype with many counts. The V gene is TRBV28, the J gene TRBJ2-5; TRBD2 agrees at 13 bases. The CDR3 runs 16 residues. CDR1 is MDHEN and CDR2 is SYDVKM in the germline V gene. The V segment lost 5 bases and the J segment 4 bases; nucleotides outside the gene matches: 7. CDR3 bases: TGTGCCAGCAGTCAGGGGACTAGCGGGATTCGAGAGACCCAGTACTTC. The encoded protein is CASSQGTSGIRETQYF.

The rearrangement uses TRBV4-3 and TRBJ2-7; D ambiguous. This CDR3 comprises 15 residues. V dropped 0 bases and J dropped 6 bases, with 15 bases sitting between them. CDR1 and CDR2 from the germline V gene are LGHNA and YSLEER. The CDR3 protein is CASSQDPADLSEQYF. The CDR3 nucleotides read TGCGCCAGCAGCCAAGATCCTGCGGACCTTTCCGAGCAGTACTTC.

This clonotype was recorded at least ten times. V is TRBV6-2 or TRBV6-3 and J is TRBJ1-2, with 7 nucleotides matching TRBD1. J gave up 6 bases and V 5 bases, and 15 bases lay outside the gene matches. This CDR3 spans 16 amino acids. CDR1 MNHEY and CDR2 SVGEGT come from the germline V gene. The CDR3, as DNA: TGTGCCAGCAGTACTAGAAAAGCAAAAGGGGGCGATGGCTACACCTTC. Translated, it gives CASSTRKAKGGDGYTF.

Many counts were recorded for this clonotype. CDR3 protein: CATSRVLGGDTEAFF. The CDR3 region has the DNA TGTGCCACCAGCAGAGTTTTAGGGGGGGACACTGAAGCTTTCTTT. The chain is built from TRBV15 and TRBJ1-1, with TRBD1 as a possible D gene (6 bases). The CDR3 is made up of 15 amino acids. From germline, CDR1 is LNHNV and CDR2 YYDKDF (reference sequence). V lost 1 base to trimming and J lost 3 bases, with 12 bases between them.

This clonotype was detected many times. The chain recombines TRBV3-1 with TRBJ2-7; a weak D match, TRBD2 (6 bases). Germline V gene sequence: CDR1 LGHDT, CDR2 YNNKEL (reference sequence). V gave up 3 bases and J gave up 4 bases, with 19 bases separating them. This CDR3 comprises 16 residues. The CDR3 sequence: CASSQDLSGGRYEQYF. Here the CDR3 DNA reads TGTGCCAGCAGCCAGGACCTTAGCGGAGGCCGTTACGAGCAGTACTTC.

This clonotype was seen at least ten times. The V and J genes are TRBV6-5 and TRBJ2-7; D gene ambiguous. The V gene's germline CDR1 is MNHEY and CDR2 SVGAGI. This CDR3 has 14 amino acids. V was clipped by 0 bases and J by 6 bases, with 12 bases between them. The CDR3 sequence: CASSYSSAAGEQYF. CDR3 bases: TGTGCCAGCAGTTACTCCTCGGCAGCAGGCGAGCAGTACTTC.

This CDR3 reads CATSDSPGLSGVEQFF. Written as DNA, the CDR3 is TGTGCCACCAGTGACTCGCCGGGACTCTCGGGTGTGGAGCAGTTCTTC. The V gene is TRBV24-1, the J gene TRBJ2-1; weak D call: TRBD2 (6 bases). The CDR3 totals 16 residues. CDR1 is KGHDR and CDR2 is SFDVKD in the germline V gene. Trimming removed 4 bases from V and 10 bases from J, with 22 bases in between.

The chain joins TRBV7-9 to TRBJ1-2, with D maybe TRBD1 (5 bases). The V gene lost 4 bases and the J gene lost 0 bases, with 12 bases spanning the gap. The CDR3 consists of 15 residues. Germline V gene sequence: CDR1 SEHNR, CDR2 FQNEAQ (reference sequence). DNA of the CDR3: TGTGCCAGCAGCTCGCGAGGGGCAGCTAACTATGGCTACACCTTC. Its protein is CASSSRGAANYGYTF.

This clonotype was counted many times. The chain is built from TRBV20-1 and TRBJ2-7; 7 positions match TRBD1. V was pared by 8 bases and J by 2 bases, with 9 bases of the junction left unmatched. This CDR3 is 13 amino acids long. Germline loops: CDR1 DFQATT, CDR2 SNEGSKA (reference sequence). The CDR3 region has the DNA TGCAGTTTTGCAGGGGGTAACCCCTACGAGCAGTACTTC. Encoded protein: CSFAGGNPYEQYF.

This clonotype was picked up many times. The rearrangement uses TRBV11-3 and TRBJ2-5; the match to TRBD1 covers 10 bases. V was pared by 5 bases and J by 9 bases, with 12 bases of the junction left unmatched. The CDR3 has 15 amino acids. The V gene's germline CDR1 is SGHNT and CDR2 YENEEA. CDR3 region: CASSPRDRGFVAQYF. CDR3 nucleotides: TGTGCCAGCAGCCCGAGGGACAGGGGTTTCGTGGCCCAGTACTTC. The variable domain in full, completed from reference TRBV11-3 and TRBJ2-5, reads EAGVVQSPRYKIIEKKQPVAFWCNPISGHNTLYWYLQNLGQGPELLIRYENEEAVDDSQLPKDRFSAERLKGVDSTLKIQPAELGDSAVYLCASSPRDRGFVAQYFGPGTRLLVL.

This clonotype was counted ten times or more. The V gene is TRBV10-3, the J gene TRBJ1-5; the D is unclear. Trimming stripped 8 bases from V and 0 bases from J, with 11 bases between. Germline-derived CDR1 and CDR2 are ENHRY and SYGVKD. This CDR3 is 14 amino acids long. The CDR3 region has the DNA TGTGCCATCCAAGATCAGAATAGCAATCAGCCCCAGCATTTT. It codes for CAIQDQNSNQPQHF.